These 29 T cell receptor beta chains share one sample of origin, sequenced in a study of blood T cell repertoires in COVID-19. Profiled with immunoSEQ multiplex PCR; TCRdb holds only in-frame clones, not every one. The sample yields 200,000 to 250,000 clones, just under 85% seen once. The sequencing input was peripheral blood. The receptors derive from a woman aged 80 or older with acute or convalescent COVID-19.

In this sample, this clone turned up a few times. The chain combines TRBV19 with TRBJ2-1, with 8 nucleotides matching TRBD2. The CDR3 contains 17 residues. V lost 3 bases to trimming and J lost 6 bases; unmatched junction nucleotides: 13. CDR1 is LNHDA, CDR2 SQIVND, per germline (reference sequence). CDR3 residues: CASSIRRTSSVPNEQFF. In DNA, the CDR3 is TGTGCCAGTAGTATTCGCCGGACTAGCAGCGTACCCAATGAGCAGTTCTTC.

This clone appeared a single time. V gene TRBV4-3 combines with J gene TRBJ1-1, with TRBD1 identical over 9 bases. The V and J ends lost 1 base and 6 bases, in that order; junction bases with no gene match: 3. CDR3 length equals 14 residues. Germline CDR1 and CDR2: LGHNA and YSLEER. The CDR3 spells CASSQGTGGPEAFF. The DNA of the CDR3 is TGCGCCAGCAGCCAAGGTACAGGGGGCCCTGAAGCTTTCTTT.

The V and J genes are TRBV6-6 and TRBJ1-6; D uncertain. CDR1 and CDR2 from the germline V gene are MNHNY and SVGAGI (reference sequence). CDR3 length: 12 amino acids. The germline V and J ends were trimmed by 6 bases and 12 bases, with 12 bases remaining between them. The chain's CDR3 is CASRESIIPLHF. The CDR3 DNA reads as TGTGCCAGCAGGGAGTCGATAATACCCCTCCACTTT.

V and J are TRBV2 and TRBJ2-5, with TRBD2 identical over 7 bases. From germline, CDR1 is SNHLY and CDR2 FYNNEI. Losses at the gene ends were 10 bases for V and 5 bases for J; bases not matched to a gene: 13. The CDR3 sequence is 14 residues long. The CDR3 nucleotides are TGTGCCACAACGCGGGGGTGGGGTGGGGAGACCCAGTACTTC. Translated: CATTRGWGGETQYF.

The chain recombines TRBV9 with TRBJ2-7; TRBD2 aligns across 9 bases. The J segment lost 0 bases and the V segment lost 4 bases, leaving 5 bases of the junction unmatched. This CDR3 contains 15 residues. Germline V gives CDR1 SGDLS, CDR2 YYNGEE. CDR3 in amino acids: CASSTSGSDSYEQYF. In DNA, the CDR3 is TGTGCCAGCAGCACTAGCGGGTCAGACTCCTACGAGCAGTACTTC.

The V call is TRBV30, the J call TRBJ2-3; a weak D match, TRBD2 (5 bases). From germline, CDR1 is GTSNPN and CDR2 SVGIG (reference sequence). The CDR3 length is 12 residues. V shed 0 bases and J shed 9 bases, with 10 bases lying between them. CDR3 sequence (DNA): TGTGCCTGGAGTGTTCAACGGGAAACGCAGTATTTT. It encodes CAWSVQRETQYF.

The chain has TRBV6-4 and TRBJ1-4; D remains unclear. Between the trimmed V and J ends, which lost 10 bases and 9 bases, there was a span of 15 bases. The CDR3 runs to 12 residues. The V gene's germline CDR1 is MRHNA and CDR2 SNTAGT. CDR3 region: CAKTGGRQKLFF. In nucleotides, the CDR3 is TGTGCCAAGACCGGCGGGAGGCAAAAACTGTTTTTT.

V is TRBV6-2 or TRBV6-3 and J is TRBJ2-7, with a possible D match to TRBD2 (6 bases). CDR3 length: 13 residues. CDR1 MNHEY and CDR2 SVGEGT come from the germline V gene. Deletions cut 3 bases from V and 6 bases from J, with 12 bases between. The CDR3 is CASSYLGGGEQYF. The CDR3 DNA reads as TGTGCCAGCAGTTATTTGGGGGGAGGCGAGCAGTACTTC.

This clone was counted a single time. The chain employs TRBV5-4 and TRBJ1-1; perhaps TRBD1 as D (6 bases). The germline V gene encodes CDR1 SGHNT and CDR2 YYREEE (reference sequence). V was pared by 1 base and J by 2 bases, with 12 bases between. CDR3 length: 15 amino acids. CDR3 in amino acids: CASSLRQAHNTEAFF. For the CDR3, the DNA is TGTGCCAGCAGCTTGCGACAGGCCCATAACACTGAAGCTTTCTTT.

This clone was recorded once. This chain joins TRBV29-1 and TRBJ1-2; weak D call: TRBD1 (5 bases). The CDR3 contains 14 residues. Trimming shortened V by 2 bases and J by 4 bases, and 14 bases separated the two germline ends. CDR1 and CDR2 from the germline V gene are SQVTM and ANQGSEA. In DNA form, the CDR3 reads TGCAGCGTTGAACTAGGACAACCACGCTATGGCTACACCTTC. Protein: CSVELGQPRYGYTF.

The J gene is TRBJ2-2, the V gene TRBV5-4; 8 nucleotides agree with TRBD2. There are 15 residues in the CDR3. Germline loops: CDR1 SGHNT, CDR2 YYREEE (reference sequence). J was trimmed by 3 bases and V by 4 bases; bases with no gene match: 5. The CDR3 DNA is TGTGCCAGCAGCCCAGCGGGGGCCTACACCGGGGAGCTGTTTTTT. Protein product: CASSPAGAYTGELFF.

This chain uses TRBV2 with TRBJ1-2; 7 positions match TRBD1. The CDR3 runs 14 residues. In germline, CDR1 is SNHLY, CDR2 FYNNEI. With V trimmed by 3 bases and J by 7 bases, 8 bases remained unmatched. CDR3 amino acids: CASSEREGASGYTF. Written as DNA, the CDR3 is TGTGCCAGCAGTGAGCGGGAGGGGGCGTCTGGCTACACCTTC.

With regard to this clone: A much larger clone differs from this one at a single base, so this may be a read error. V usage is TRBV11-3 and J usage is TRBJ2-5, with a possible D match to TRBD2 (5 bases). Germline-derived CDR1 and CDR2 are SGHNT and YENEEA. V lost 5 bases to trimming and J lost 5 bases, with 9 bases between them. There are 12 residues in the CDR3. The CDR3 is CASSGRGETQYF. CDR3 DNA sequence: TGTGCCAGCAGCGGACGAGGGGAGACCCAGTACTTC.

The chain employs TRBV7-2 and TRBJ2-7; D remains unclear. CDR3 length: 13 amino acids. V was clipped by 3 bases and J by 4 bases, with 10 bases between them. Looked up from germline, CDR1 is SGHTA and CDR2 is FQGNSA. CDR3 sequence: CASSFTERYEQYF. The CDR3 DNA reads as TGTGCCAGCAGCTTCACCGAGAGGTACGAGCAGTACTTC.

In its sample, this clone was seen once. This chain links TRBV7-2 with TRBJ1-1; tentative D call: TRBD1 (5 bases). The germline V and J ends were trimmed by 6 bases and 1 base, with 9 bases remaining between them. This CDR3 region has 13 residues. Looked up from germline, CDR1 is SGHTA and CDR2 is FQGNSA. The CDR3 region has the DNA TGTGCCAGCAGGCGACAGACGAACACTGAAGCTTTCTTT. Translating gives CASRRQTNTEAFF.

The table lists this clone with a few counts. The genes are TRBV19 and TRBJ2-7; 7 positions agree with TRBD2. This CDR3 is built from 15 residues. Per germline, CDR1 LNHDA and CDR2 SQIVND (reference sequence). J was trimmed by 1 base and V by 3 bases; bases with no gene match: 6. This CDR3 reads CASSMRRERSYEQYF. DNA for the CDR3: TGTGCCAGTAGTATGCGGCGGGAGAGATCCTACGAGCAGTACTTC.

The V gene is TRBV5-5, the J gene TRBJ1-5; D ambiguous. Trimming removed 0 bases at V and 3 bases at J, with 10 bases between. This CDR3 region has 15 residues. Germline CDR1 reads SGHKS; CDR2 reads YYEKEE (reference sequence). The CDR3 nucleotides read TGTGCCAGCAGCTTGGAAAGTCAGGTCAATCAGCCCCAGCATTTT. Translating it yields CASSLESQVNQPQHF. Combining the CDR3 with reference TRBV5-5 and TRBJ1-5 gives the whole variable domain DAGVTQSPTHLIKTRGQQVTLRCSPISGHKSVSWYQQVLGQGPQFIFQYYEKEERGRGNFPDRFSARQFPNYSSELNVNALLLGDSALYLCASSLESQVNQPQHFGDGTRLSIL.

V gene TRBV5-1 combines with J gene TRBJ2-1, with 12 bases fitting TRBD1. Germline V lookup: CDR1 SGHRS, CDR2 YFSETQ. V dropped 2 bases and J dropped 7; count of bases not matched to a gene: 4. This CDR3 comprises 15 residues. CDR3 in amino acids: CASSFGTGGANEQFF. The CDR3 nucleotides are TGCGCCAGCAGCTTCGGGACAGGGGGCGCGAATGAGCAGTTCTTC. Drawing the rest from reference TRBV5-1 and TRBJ2-1, the complete variable domain is KAGVTQTPRYLIKTRGQQVTLSCSPISGHRSVSWYQQTPGQGLQFLFEYFSETQRNKGNFPGRFSGRQFSNSRSEMNVSTLELGDSALYLCASSFGTGGANEQFFGPGTRLTVL.

The chain is built from TRBV7-9 and TRBJ1-2, with D perhaps matching TRBD1 (6 bases). The CDR3 spans 14 residues. From germline, CDR1 is SEHNR and CDR2 FQNEAQ (reference sequence). Trimming removed 1 base at V and 4 bases at J, with 10 bases between. The CDR3 coding sequence is TGTGCCAGCAGCTTAGAGGCAGGGGCCTATGGCTACACCTTC. Amino acid sequence: CASSLEAGAYGYTF.

The chain employs TRBV29-1 and TRBJ2-1, with 8 bases matching TRBD2. Germline assignment: CDR1 SQVTM and CDR2 ANQGSEA. V was pared by 6 bases and J by 1 base, with 17 bases of the junction left unmatched. The CDR3 has 18 residues. The CDR3 DNA reads as TGCAGCGTCCCCTCCCCCCTAGCGGGCTTCGGTTCCTACAATGAGCAGTTCTTC. Amino acids: CSVPSPLAGFGSYNEQFF.

This chain joins TRBV2 and TRBJ1-5, with TRBD1 identical over 9 bases. Germline CDR1 SNHLY, CDR2 FYNNEI. This CDR3 spans 18 amino acids. The ends lost 6 bases at V and 1 base at J; junction bases unmatched: 13. CDR3 in amino acids: CASSTGTGTMWSNQPQHF. The CDR3, as DNA: TGTGCCAGCAGCACCGGGACAGGGACGATGTGGAGCAATCAGCCCCAGCATTTT. Full variable domain (outside the CDR3, taken from reference TRBV2 and TRBJ1-5): EPEVTQTPSHQVTQMGQEVILRCVPISNHLYFYWYRQILGQKVEFLVSFYNNEISEKSEIFDDQFSVERPDGSNFTLKIRSTKLEDSAMYFCASSTGTGTMWSNQPQHFGDGTRLSIL.

This clone turned up a few times. The sample carries other DNA sequences with the same CDR3. The chain recombines TRBV7-2 with TRBJ1-5, with 7 nucleotides matching TRBD1. Germline loops: CDR1 SGHTA, CDR2 FQGNSA. The CDR3 is 15 residues long. V shed 2 bases, J shed 0 bases, and the junction held 1 base outside the gene matches. The CDR3 sequence is CASSLTGVSNQPQHF. The CDR3 nucleotides read TGTGCCAGCAGCTTAACAGGGGTTAGCAATCAGCCCCAGCATTTT.

The chain combines TRBV7-2 with TRBJ2-7; 7 bases map to TRBD2. CDR3 length: 15 residues. V lost 5 bases to trimming and J lost 5 bases; unmatched junction nucleotides: 12. The germline V gene encodes CDR1 SGHTA and CDR2 FQGNSA. The CDR3 bases are TGTGCCAGCAGCCTCACGGTACGCGGGGGACACGAGCAGTACTTC. Encoded protein: CASSLTVRGGHEQYF.

In this sample, this clone turned up a few times. The rearrangement links TRBV5-8 to TRBJ1-2; 7 nucleotides align to TRBD1. V trimming: 1 base; J trimming: 4 bases; junction bases outside the gene matches: 7. This CDR3 region has 15 residues. Germline V lookup: CDR1 SGHTS, CDR2 YDEGEE. CDR3 loop: CASSLTGTVLYGYTF. CDR3 sequence (DNA): TGTGCCAGCAGCTTGACCGGGACAGTTCTCTATGGCTACACCTTC.

The chain joins TRBV7-9 to TRBJ1-2, with D uncertain. Trimming left V 1 base short and J 4 bases short, with 13 bases between. The length of the CDR3 is 15 residues. Germline lookup yields CDR1 SEHNR and CDR2 FQNEAQ (reference sequence). In nucleotides, the CDR3 is TGTGCCAGCAGCTTAGGACAAACCCCAAGCTATGGCTACACCTTC. Its protein is CASSLGQTPSYGYTF.

The chain is built from TRBV15 and TRBJ2-5; TRBD1 matches at 9 bases. This CDR3 has 13 amino acids. J lost 5 bases, V lost 8 bases, and 6 bases had no gene match. Per the germline V gene, CDR1 is LNHNV and CDR2 is YYDKDF (reference sequence). The CDR3 here is CATARQGGETQYF. CDR3 nucleotide sequence: TGTGCCACCGCAAGACAGGGGGGGGAGACCCAGTACTTC.

This chain links TRBV6-5 with TRBJ1-2; 8 positions agree with TRBD1. With V trimmed by 2 bases and J by 1 base, 3 bases remained unmatched. The CDR3 length is 15 residues. From germline, CDR1 is MNHEY and CDR2 SVGAGI. CDR3 nucleotides: TGTGCCAGCAGTTACGCAGGGGGCTTTAACTATGGCTACACCTTC. Protein: CASSYAGGFNYGYTF.

V usage is TRBV19 and J usage is TRBJ2-1, with TRBD2 identical over 10 bases. V dropped 5 bases and J dropped 9; count of bases not matched to a gene: 7. The CDR3 is 14 amino acids. The V gene's germline CDR1 is LNHDA and CDR2 SQIVND (reference sequence). CDR3 loop: CASSLGSGGLEQFF. The CDR3 bases are TGTGCCAGTAGTTTGGGTAGCGGGGGGCTTGAGCAGTTCTTC.

The chain links TRBV7-2 to TRBJ1-1, with D unresolved. Trimming pared 6 bases from V and 1 base from J, leaving 9 bases between. This CDR3 has 13 amino acids. Germline lookup yields CDR1 SGHTA and CDR2 FQGNSA. In nucleotides, the CDR3 is TGTGCCAGCAGTTCTCAGGAGAACACTGAAGCTTTCTTT. Its protein product is CASSSQENTEAFF.